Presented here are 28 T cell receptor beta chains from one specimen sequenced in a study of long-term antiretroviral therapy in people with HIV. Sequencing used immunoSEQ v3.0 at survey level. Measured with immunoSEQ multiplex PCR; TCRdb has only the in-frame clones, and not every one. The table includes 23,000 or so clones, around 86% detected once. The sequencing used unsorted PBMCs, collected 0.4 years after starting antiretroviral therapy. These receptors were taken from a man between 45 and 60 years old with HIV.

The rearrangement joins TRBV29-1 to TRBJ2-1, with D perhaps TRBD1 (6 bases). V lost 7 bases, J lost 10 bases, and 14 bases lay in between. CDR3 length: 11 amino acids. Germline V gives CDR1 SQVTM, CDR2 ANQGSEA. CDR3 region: CSATGRGEQFF. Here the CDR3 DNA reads TGCAGCGCAACAGGGAGAGGGGAGCAGTTCTTC.

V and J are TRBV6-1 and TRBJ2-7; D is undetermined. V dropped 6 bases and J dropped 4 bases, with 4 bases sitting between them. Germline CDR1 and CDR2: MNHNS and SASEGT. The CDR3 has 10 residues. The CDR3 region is CASREYEQYF. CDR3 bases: TGTGCCAGCAGGGAGTACGAGCAGTACTTC.

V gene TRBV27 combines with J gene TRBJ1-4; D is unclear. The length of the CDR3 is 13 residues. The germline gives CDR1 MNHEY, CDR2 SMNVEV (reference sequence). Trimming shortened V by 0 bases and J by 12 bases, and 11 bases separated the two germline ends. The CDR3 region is CASSLSGDRELFF. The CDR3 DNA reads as TGTGCCAGCAGTTTATCCGGGGATAGGGAACTGTTTTTT.

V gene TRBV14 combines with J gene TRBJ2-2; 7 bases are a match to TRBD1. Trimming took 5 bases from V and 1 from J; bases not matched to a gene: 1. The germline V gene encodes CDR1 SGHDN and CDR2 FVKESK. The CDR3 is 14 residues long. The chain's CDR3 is CASSGQVNTGELFF. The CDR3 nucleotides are TGTGCCAGCAGCGGACAGGTGAACACCGGGGAGCTGTTTTTT.

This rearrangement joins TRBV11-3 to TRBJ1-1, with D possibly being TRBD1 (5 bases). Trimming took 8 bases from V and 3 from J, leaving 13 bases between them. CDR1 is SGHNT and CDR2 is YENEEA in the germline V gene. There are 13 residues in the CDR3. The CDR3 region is CASSLEGHTEAFF. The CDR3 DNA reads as TGTGCCAGCTCCCTGGAGGGGCACACTGAAGCTTTCTTT.

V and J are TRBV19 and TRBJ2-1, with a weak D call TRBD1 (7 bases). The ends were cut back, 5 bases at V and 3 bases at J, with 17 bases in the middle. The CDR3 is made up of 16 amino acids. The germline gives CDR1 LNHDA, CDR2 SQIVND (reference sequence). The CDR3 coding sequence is TGTGCCAGTAGTTTGACAGGGACTTATCGCTACAATGAGCAGTTCTTC. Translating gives CASSLTGTYRYNEQFF.

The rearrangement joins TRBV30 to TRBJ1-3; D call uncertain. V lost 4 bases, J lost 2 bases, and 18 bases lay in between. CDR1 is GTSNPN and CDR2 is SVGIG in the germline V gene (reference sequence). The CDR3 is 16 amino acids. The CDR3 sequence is CAWMRARSRTGNTIYF. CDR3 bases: TGTGCCTGGATGAGGGCCCGGTCTCGAACTGGAAACACCATATATTTT.

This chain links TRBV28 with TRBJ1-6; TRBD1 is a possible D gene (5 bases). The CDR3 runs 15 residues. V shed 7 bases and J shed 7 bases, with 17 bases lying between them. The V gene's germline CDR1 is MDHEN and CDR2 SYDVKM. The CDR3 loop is CASTIGGPSNSPLHF. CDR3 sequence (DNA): TGTGCCAGCACCATTGGGGGACCCTCAAATTCACCCCTCCACTTT.

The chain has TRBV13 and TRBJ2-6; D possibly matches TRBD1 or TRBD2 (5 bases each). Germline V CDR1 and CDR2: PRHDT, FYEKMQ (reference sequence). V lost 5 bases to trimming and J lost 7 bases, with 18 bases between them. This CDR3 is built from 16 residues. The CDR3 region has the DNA TGTGCCAGCAGCCCCACCCGGTCGAGGGGAGCCAACGTCCTGACTTTC. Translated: CASSPTRSRGANVLTF.

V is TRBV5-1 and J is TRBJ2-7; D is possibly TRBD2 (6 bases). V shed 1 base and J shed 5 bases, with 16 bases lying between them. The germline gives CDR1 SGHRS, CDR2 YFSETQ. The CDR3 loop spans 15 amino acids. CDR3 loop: CASSLLAGFGDEQYF. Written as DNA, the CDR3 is TGCGCCAGCAGCTTGCTCGCGGGGTTCGGCGACGAGCAGTACTTC.

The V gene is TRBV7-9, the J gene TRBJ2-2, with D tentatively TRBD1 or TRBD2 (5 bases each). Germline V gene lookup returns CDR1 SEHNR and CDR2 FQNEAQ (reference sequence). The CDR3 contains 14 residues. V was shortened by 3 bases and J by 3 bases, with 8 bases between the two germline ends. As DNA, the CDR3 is TGTGCCAGCAGCTTGGGACGGGACACCGGGGAGCTGTTTTTT. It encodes CASSLGRDTGELFF.

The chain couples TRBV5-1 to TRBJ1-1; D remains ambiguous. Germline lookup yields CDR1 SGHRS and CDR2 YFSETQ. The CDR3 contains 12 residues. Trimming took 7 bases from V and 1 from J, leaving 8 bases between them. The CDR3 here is CASGLENTEAFF. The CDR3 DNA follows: TGCGCCAGCGGACTGGAGAACACTGAAGCTTTCTTT.

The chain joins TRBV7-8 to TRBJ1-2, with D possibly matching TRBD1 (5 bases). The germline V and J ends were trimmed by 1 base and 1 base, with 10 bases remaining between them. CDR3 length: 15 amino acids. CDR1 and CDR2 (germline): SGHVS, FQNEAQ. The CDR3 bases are TGTGCCAGCAGCTTAGTGCGGGGGGGTAACTATGGCTACACCTTC. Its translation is CASSLVRGGNYGYTF.

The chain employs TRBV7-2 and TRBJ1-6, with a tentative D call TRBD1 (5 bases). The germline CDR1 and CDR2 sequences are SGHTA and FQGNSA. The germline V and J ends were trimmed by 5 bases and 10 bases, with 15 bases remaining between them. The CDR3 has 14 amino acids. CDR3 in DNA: TGTGCCAGCAGCCCGACCAGGGTTTCCTCACCCCTCCACTTT. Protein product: CASSPTRVSSPLHF. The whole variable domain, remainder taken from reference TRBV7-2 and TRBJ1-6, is GAGVSQSPSNKVTEKGKDVELRCDPISGHTALYWYRQSLGQGLEFLIYFQGNSAPDKSGLPSDRFSAERTGGSVSTLTIQRTQQEDSAVYLCASSPTRVSSPLHFGNGTRLTVT.

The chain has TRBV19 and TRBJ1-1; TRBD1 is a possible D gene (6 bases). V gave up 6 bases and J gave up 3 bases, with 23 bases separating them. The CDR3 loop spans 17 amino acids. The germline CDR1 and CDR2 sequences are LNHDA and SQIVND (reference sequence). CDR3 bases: TGTGCCAGTAGGAGGGGGAGGGACCCCCTCCTGGACACTGAAGCTTTCTTT. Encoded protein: CASRRGRDPLLDTEAFF.

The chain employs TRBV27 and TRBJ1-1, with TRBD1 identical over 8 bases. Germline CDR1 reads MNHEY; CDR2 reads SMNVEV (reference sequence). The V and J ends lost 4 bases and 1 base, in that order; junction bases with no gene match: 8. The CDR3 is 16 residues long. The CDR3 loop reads CASSSLLQGGNTEAFF. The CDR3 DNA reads TGTGCCAGCAGTTCCCTCTTACAGGGGGGGAACACTGAAGCTTTCTTT.

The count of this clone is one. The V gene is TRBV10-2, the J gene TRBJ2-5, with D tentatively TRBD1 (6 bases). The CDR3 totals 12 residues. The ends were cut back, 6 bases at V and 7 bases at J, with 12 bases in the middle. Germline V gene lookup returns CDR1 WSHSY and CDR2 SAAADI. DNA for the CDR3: TGCGCCAGCAGGGGACAAGTGGGGACCCAGTACTTC. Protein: CASRGQVGTQYF.

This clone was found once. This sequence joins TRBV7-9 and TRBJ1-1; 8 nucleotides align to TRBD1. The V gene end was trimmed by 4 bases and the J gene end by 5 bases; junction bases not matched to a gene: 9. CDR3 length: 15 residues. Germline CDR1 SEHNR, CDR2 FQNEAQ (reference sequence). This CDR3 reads CASSSIQGGNTEAFF. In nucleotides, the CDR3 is TGTGCCAGCAGCTCGATACAGGGGGGAAATACTGAAGCTTTCTTT.

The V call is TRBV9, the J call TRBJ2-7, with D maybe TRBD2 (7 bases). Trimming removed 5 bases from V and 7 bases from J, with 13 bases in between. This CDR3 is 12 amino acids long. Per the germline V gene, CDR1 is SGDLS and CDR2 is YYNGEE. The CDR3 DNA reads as TGTGCCAGCAGTTGGACAGCGGGAGAGCAGTACTTC. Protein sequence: CASSWTAGEQYF.

The CDR3 DNA follows: TGCAGCGTTGAAATAGGTCCAGCCTTAGGCTACACCTTC. Translated, it gives CSVEIGPALGYTF. The J gene is TRBJ1-2, the V gene TRBV29-1; D ambiguous. The V and J ends lost 2 bases and 8 bases respectively, with 15 bases between them. Germline assignment: CDR1 SQVTM and CDR2 ANQGSEA. The CDR3 has 13 amino acids.

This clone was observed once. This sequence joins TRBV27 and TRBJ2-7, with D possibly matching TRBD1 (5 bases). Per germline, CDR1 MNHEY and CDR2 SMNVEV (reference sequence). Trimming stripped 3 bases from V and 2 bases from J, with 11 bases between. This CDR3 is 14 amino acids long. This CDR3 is CASSFGQGTYEQYF. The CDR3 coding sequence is TGTGCCAGCAGTTTCGGCCAGGGCACCTACGAGCAGTACTTC.

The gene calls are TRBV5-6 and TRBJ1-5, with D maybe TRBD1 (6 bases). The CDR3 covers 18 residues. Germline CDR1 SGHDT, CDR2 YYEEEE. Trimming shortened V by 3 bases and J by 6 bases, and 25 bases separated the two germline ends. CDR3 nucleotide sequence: TGTGCCAGCAGCTCCTACAGGGAGGGGGGGTGGAACGGTCAGCCCCAGCATTTT. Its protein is CASSSYREGGWNGQPQHF.

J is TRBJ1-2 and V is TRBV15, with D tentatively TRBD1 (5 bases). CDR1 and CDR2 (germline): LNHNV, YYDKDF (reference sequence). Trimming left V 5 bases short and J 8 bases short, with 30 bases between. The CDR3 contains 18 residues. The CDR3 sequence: CATSPELRGTAVWWGYTF. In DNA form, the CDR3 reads TGTGCCACCAGCCCGGAACTACGGGGGACGGCGGTTTGGTGGGGCTACACCTTC. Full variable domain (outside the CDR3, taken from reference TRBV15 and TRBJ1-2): DAMVIQNPRYQVTQFGKPVTLSCSQTLNHNVMYWYQQKSSQAPKLLFHYYDKDFNNEADTPDNFQSRRPNTSFCFLDIRSPGLGDTAMYLCATSPELRGTAVWWGYTFGSGTRLTVV.

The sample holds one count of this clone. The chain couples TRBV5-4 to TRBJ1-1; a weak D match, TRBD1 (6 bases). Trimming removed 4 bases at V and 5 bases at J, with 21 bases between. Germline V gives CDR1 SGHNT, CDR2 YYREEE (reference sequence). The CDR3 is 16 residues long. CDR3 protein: CASSLQGGGTRTEAFF. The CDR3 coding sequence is TGTGCCAGCAGCCTACAGGGAGGGGGGACGCGGACTGAAGCTTTCTTT.

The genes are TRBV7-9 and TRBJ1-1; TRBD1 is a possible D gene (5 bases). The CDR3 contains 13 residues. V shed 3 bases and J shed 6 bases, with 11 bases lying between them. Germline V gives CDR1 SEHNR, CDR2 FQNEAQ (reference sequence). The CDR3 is CASSLDMGSEAFF. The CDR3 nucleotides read TGTGCCAGCAGCTTGGACATGGGATCTGAAGCTTTCTTT.

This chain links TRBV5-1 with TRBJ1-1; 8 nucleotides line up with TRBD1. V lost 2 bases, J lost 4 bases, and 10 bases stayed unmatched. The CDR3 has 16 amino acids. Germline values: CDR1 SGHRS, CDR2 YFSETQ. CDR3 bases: TGCGCCAGCAGCTTTGGGGTATCAACAGGGGGCACTGAAGCTTTCTTT. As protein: CASSFGVSTGGTEAFF. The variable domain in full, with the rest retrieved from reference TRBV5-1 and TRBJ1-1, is KAGVTQTPRYLIKTRGQQVTLSCSPISGHRSVSWYQQTPGQGLQFLFEYFSETQRNKGNFPGRFSGRQFSNSRSEMNVSTLELGDSALYLCASSFGVSTGGTEAFFGQGTRLTVV.

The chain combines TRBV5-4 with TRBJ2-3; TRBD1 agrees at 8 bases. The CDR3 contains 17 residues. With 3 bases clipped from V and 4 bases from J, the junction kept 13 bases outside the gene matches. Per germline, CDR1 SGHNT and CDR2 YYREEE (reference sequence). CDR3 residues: CASSSPPGTGLPDTQYF. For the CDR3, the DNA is TGTGCCAGCAGCTCTCCCCCCGGGACAGGTCTCCCAGATACGCAGTATTTT.

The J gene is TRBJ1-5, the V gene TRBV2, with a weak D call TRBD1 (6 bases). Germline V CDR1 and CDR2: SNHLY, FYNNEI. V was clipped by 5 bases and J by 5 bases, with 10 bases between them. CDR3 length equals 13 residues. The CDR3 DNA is TGTGCCAGCAGTACAGGGCTAGATCAGCCCCAGCATTTT. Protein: CASSTGLDQPQHF.